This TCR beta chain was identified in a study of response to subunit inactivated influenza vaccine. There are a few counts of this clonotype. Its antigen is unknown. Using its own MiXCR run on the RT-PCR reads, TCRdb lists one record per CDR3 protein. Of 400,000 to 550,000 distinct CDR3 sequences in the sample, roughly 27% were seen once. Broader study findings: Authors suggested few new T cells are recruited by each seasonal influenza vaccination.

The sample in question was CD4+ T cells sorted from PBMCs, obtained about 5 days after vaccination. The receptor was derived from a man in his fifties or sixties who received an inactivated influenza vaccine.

CDR3 sequence (DNA): TGTGCCAGCAGCTTAGCCCCTAGCGGGAGGGCCTCCTACAATGAGCAGTTCTTC. It encodes CASSLAPSGRASYNEQFF. This chain connects TRBV7-2 to TRBJ2-1; TRBD2 agrees at 12 bases. The CDR3 contains 18 residues. J was trimmed by 0 bases and V by 0 bases; bases with no gene match: 3. Germline V gene lookup returns CDR1 SGHTA and CDR2 FQGNSA. Complete variable domain (other parts from reference TRBV7-2 and TRBJ2-1): GAGVSQSPSNKVTEKGKDVELRCDPISGHTALYWYRQSLGQGLEFLIYFQGNSAPDKSGLPSDRFSAERTGGSVSTLTIQRTQQEDSAVYLCASSLAPSGRASYNEQFFGPGTRLTVL.